A selection of T cell receptor beta chains follows, all from one sample in a study of blood T cell repertoires in COVID-19. Assay: immunoSEQ multiplex PCR; the TCRdb copy retains only in-frame clones and omits some. The data hold 390,000 or so clones, with around 92% observed a single time. Sequences were obtained from peripheral blood. The receptors shown here come from a woman aged 30 to 39 with COVID-19, enrolled during active disease. The CDR3 runs from the conserved cysteine through the conserved F or W. The D gene is left open where the match is weak. Not every row has a clone size; where given, it reads once, few, many or a size class.

clone size	D gene	V gene	J gene	CDR3 protein	CDR3 DNA
.	TRBD2	TRBV19	TRBJ2-3	CASSRRGVDTQYF	TGTGCCAGTAGTCGTCGGGGGGTAGATACGCAGTATTTT
.	.	TRBV12-3/TRBV12-4	TRBJ1-1	CASRRVIGTEAFF	TGTGCCAGCAGGAGGGTTATCGGCACTGAAGCTTTCTTT
few	TRBD2	TRBV7-2	TRBJ2-3	CASSPGGGTDTQYF	TGTGCCAGCAGCCCCGGGGGGGGGACAGATACGCAGTATTTT
.	.	TRBV4-3	TRBJ1-1	CASSQEGGNTEAFF	TGCGCCAGCAGCCAAGAAGGGGGGAACACTGAAGCTTTCTTT
.	TRBD2	TRBV6-5	TRBJ2-3	CASSYLSSGSRDTQYF	TGTGCCAGCAGTTACTTGTCTAGCGGGAGCAGAGATACGCAGTATTTT
once	.	TRBV7-2	TRBJ1-5	CASSLGHRGNQPQHF	TGTGCCAGCAGCTTAGGTCACAGGGGCAATCAGCCCCAGCATTTT
.	.	TRBV7-2	TRBJ2-2	CASSLQSGNTGELFF	TGTGCCAGCAGCCTCCAATCGGGGAACACCGGGGAGCTGTTTTTT
.	TRBD2	TRBV4-3	TRBJ2-1	CASSQWGRGGPYSSYNEQFF	TGCGCCAGCAGCCAATGGGGGCGGGGGGGCCCGTATAGCTCCTACAATGAGCAGTTCTTC
.	TRBD1	TRBV18	TRBJ1-3	CASSPQTGGSGNTIYF	TGTGCCAGCTCACCCCAGACAGGGGGCTCTGGAAACACCATATATTTT
.	TRBD2	TRBV14	TRBJ2-7	CASSQDFSGRGATYEQYF	TGTGCCAGCAGCCAAGATTTTAGTGGGCGGGGGGCTACCTACGAGCAGTACTTC
few	.	TRBV7-2	TRBJ2-7	CASSLAGGGTYEQYF	TGTGCCAGCAGCTTAGCCGGGGGTGGAACCTACGAGCAGTACTTC
.	TRBD1	TRBV27	TRBJ2-2	CASSRTGLDGELFF	TGTGCCAGCAGTCGGACAGGGTTGGACGGGGAGCTGTTTTTT
.	TRBD1	TRBV5-4	TRBJ2-2	CASSSLTNRGGELFF	TGTGCCAGCAGCTCACTTACGAACAGGGGTGGGGAGCTGTTTTTT
.	.	TRBV6-2/TRBV6-3	TRBJ1-6	CASSYSQELGSPLHF	TGTGCCAGCAGTTACTCGCAGGAACTCGGTTCACCCCTCCACTTT
once	.	TRBV7-9	TRBJ1-1	CASSSLHRHSEAFF	TGTGCCAGCAGCTCGCTACACCGACATTCCGAAGCTTTCTTT
.	TRBD1	TRBV3-1/TRBV3-2	TRBJ1-1	CASLPGQGITEAFF	TGTGCCAGCCTCCCGGGACAGGGGATCACTGAAGCTTTCTTT
.	.	TRBV6-2/TRBV6-3	TRBJ1-2	CASSYPTSDTANYGYTF	TGTGCCAGCAGTTACCCCACCTCTGACACTGCTAACTATGGCTACACCTTC
.	TRBD1	TRBV2	TRBJ2-5	CASTAQGGVETQYF	TGTGCCAGCACTGCACAGGGGGGAGTAGAGACCCAGTACTTC
.	TRBD1	TRBV5-3	TRBJ2-4	CARSSQGFQNIQYF	TGTGCCAGAAGCTCACAGGGGTTCCAAAACATTCAGTACTTC
.	.	TRBV19	TRBJ1-1	CASSLQGGIALNTEAFF	TGTGCCAGTAGTCTCCAAGGGGGAATAGCCCTTAACACTGAAGCTTTCTTT
.	.	TRBV5-6	TRBJ1-2	CASSSTDSPGGYGYTF	TGTGCCAGCAGCTCCACTGACAGCCCGGGAGGGTATGGCTACACCTTC
.	.	TRBV23-1	TRBJ1-6	CASSHITLGYGAEDNSPLHF	TGCGCCAGCAGTCATATAACCCTGGGATATGGGGCAGAAGATAATTCACCCCTCCACTTT
.	.	TRBV11-2	TRBJ2-1	CASSSANYAWYEQFF	TGTGCCAGCAGCTCGGCGAACTACGCGTGGTATGAGCAGTTCTTC
.	.	TRBV30	TRBJ1-3	CAWNHGLTSSGNTIYF	TGTGCCTGGAACCACGGACTTACCAGCTCTGGAAACACCATATATTTT
.	.	TRBV2	TRBJ1-2	CASSGGSGRYYGYTF	TGTGCCAGCAGTGGAGGCTCGGGGAGATACTATGGCTACACCTTC
.	TRBD1	TRBV5-4	TRBJ2-3	CASSSGTETDTQYF	TGTGCCAGCAGCTCCGGGACAGAGACAGATACGCAGTATTTT
.	TRBD2	TRBV10-3	TRBJ2-7	CATSPRGGTYEQYF	TGTGCCACCTCGCCCCGGGGGGGAACCTACGAGCAGTACTTC
.	TRBD1	TRBV19	TRBJ1-6	CASLGQANSPLHF	TGTGCCAGTCTCGGACAGGCTAATTCACCCCTCCACTTT
.	TRBD2	TRBV14	TRBJ2-5	CASSQQRGRASRETQYF	TGTGCCAGCAGCCAACAACGGGGGAGGGCATCACGGGAGACCCAGTACTTC
once	.	TRBV4-2	TRBJ1-4	CASSQDFDYNEKLFF	TGTGCCAGCAGCCAAGATTTCGACTATAATGAAAAACTGTTTTTT
.	TRBD2	TRBV29-1	TRBJ2-5	CSVVAGGHRETQYF	TGCAGCGTGGTAGCGGGGGGGCATCGTGAGACCCAGTACTTC
.	.	TRBV29-1	TRBJ2-1	CSVEGGEGRYNEQFF	TGCAGCGTTGAAGGGGGCGAGGGGAGGTACAATGAGCAGTTCTTC
.	.	TRBV7-9	TRBJ1-6	CASSKDTYNSPLHF	TGTGCCAGCAGCAAGGACACCTATAATTCACCCCTCCACTTT
few	.	TRBV2	TRBJ1-1	CASSEHSTEAFF	TGTGCCAGCAGTGAACATAGCACTGAAGCTTTCTTT
.	TRBD1	TRBV29-1	TRBJ1-3	CSAGSSQGNTIYF	TGCAGTGCTGGGAGCTCACAGGGGAACACCATATATTTT
.	TRBD1	TRBV29-1	TRBJ1-2	CSVEDRGRGGLYGYTF	TGCAGCGTTGAAGATCGAGGCAGAGGGGGCCTCTATGGCTACACCTTC
.	.	TRBV4-3	TRBJ2-3	CASSRQGLAADTQYF	TGCGCCAGCAGCCGACAGGGACTCGCTGCAGATACGCAGTATTTT
once	.	TRBV11-2	TRBJ1-3	CASSRRGGRSSGNTIYF	TGTGCCAGCAGCAGGAGGGGGGGGCGGAGCTCTGGAAACACCATATATTTT
.	TRBD2	TRBV6-2/TRBV6-3	TRBJ2-4	CASSSGTRTDIQYF	TGTGCCAGCAGTTCCGGGACTAGAACCGACATTCAGTACTTC
.	TRBD2	TRBV6-2/TRBV6-3	TRBJ2-1	CASSWRTSGPIFNYNEQFF	TGTGCCAGCAGTTGGAGGACTAGCGGGCCCATTTTCAACTACAATGAGCAGTTCTTC
.	TRBD2	TRBV19	TRBJ2-3	CASSPRTSRDTQYF	TGTGCCAGTAGTCCTAGGACTAGTCGAGATACGCAGTATTTT
.	.	TRBV5-6	TRBJ1-2	CASSLSGAYGYTF	TGTGCCAGCAGCTTGTCTGGGGCTTATGGCTACACCTTC
.	TRBD2	TRBV13	TRBJ2-3	CASSLGPTAGRGTDTQYF	TGTGCCAGCAGCTTAGGCCCAACCGCCGGGAGGGGCACAGATACGCAGTATTTT
.	.	TRBV11-3	TRBJ1-3	CASSLGGGTIYF	TGTGCCAGCAGCTTAGGAGGGGGAACCATATATTTT
.	TRBD1	TRBV25-1	TRBJ1-6	CASSADRGNSPLHF	TGTGCCAGCAGCGCAGACAGGGGGAATTCACCCCTCCACTTT
.	.	TRBV5-4	TRBJ1-2	CASGNPGGYGYTF	TGTGCCAGCGGAAACCCCGGGGGCTATGGCTACACCTTC
.	.	TRBV12-3/TRBV12-4	TRBJ2-1	CASSSWGDEQFF	TGTGCCAGCAGTTCATGGGGAGATGAGCAGTTCTTC